The 29 T cell receptor beta chains in this list originate from one sample, sequenced in a study of T-cell memory formation after mild COVID-19. TCRdb passed the 5' RACE reads through MiXCR, listing each CDR3 protein once. The top ten hold roughly 21% of the sample, which has roughly 400,000 distinct CDR3 sequences, 16% seen once. Sequencing was carried out using PBMCs or a T cell subset sorted from them (not recorded which). The receptors originated from a man younger than 30 who had mild COVID-19 (a few samples of this study predate the infection). Cell type and time point are not known.

The chain couples TRBV12-3 or TRBV12-4 to TRBJ2-1; 9 bases match TRBD2. The CDR3 is made up of 14 amino acids. Losses at the gene ends were 6 bases for V and 12 bases for J; bases not matched to a gene: 12. The CDR3: CASRNTGTSPWQFF. Here the CDR3 DNA reads TGTGCCAGCAGGAACACCGGGACTAGCCCTTGGCAGTTCTTC.

V is TRBV6-6 and J is TRBJ2-7; TRBD2 is a possible D gene (6 bases). The CDR3 covers 14 residues. V was shortened by 6 bases and J by 4 bases, with 16 bases between the two germline ends. The germline V gene encodes CDR1 MNHNY and CDR2 SVGAGI (reference sequence). This CDR3 reads CASRSAATRYEQYV. DNA of the CDR3: TGTGCCAGCAGATCCGCCGCGACTAGATACGAGCAGTACGTC.

This clonotype showed up many times. This CDR3 is CASSPGGNTGELFF. The CDR3 DNA sequence: TGTGCCAGCAGCCCCGGGGGAAACACCGGGGAGCTGTTTTTT. The V call is TRBV7-3, the J call TRBJ2-2, with D possibly being TRBD2 (6 bases). V gave up 5 bases and J gave up 2 bases, with 9 bases separating them. CDR1 is SGHTA and CDR2 is FQGTGA in the germline V gene. The CDR3 loop spans 14 amino acids.

The chain uses TRBV19 and TRBJ1-1; no definite D call. The CDR3 spans 13 residues. Germline CDR1 reads LNHDA; CDR2 reads SQIVND (reference sequence). Trimming pared 0 bases from V and 3 bases from J, leaving 5 bases between. The CDR3: CASSIDRDTEAFF. The CDR3 region has the DNA TGTGCCAGTAGTATAGATAGGGACACTGAAGCTTTCTTT.

This chain connects TRBV21-1 to TRBJ2-7. TRBV21-1 is deemed a pseudogene. The CDR3 has 16 amino acids. The CDR3 DNA sequence: TGTGCCACCACTCAGGAACCTGACAGGAGCTCCTACGAGCAGTACGTC. This sequence encodes CATTQEPDRSSYEQYV.

This clonotype showed up just a few times. J is TRBJ2-7 and V is TRBV7-9; D is ambiguous. The ends were cut back, 1 base at V and 3 bases at J, with 10 bases in the middle. Looked up from germline, CDR1 is SEHNR and CDR2 is FQNEAQ (reference sequence). The CDR3 has 14 residues. The CDR3 region has the DNA TGTGCCAGCAGCTTAGTAACCAGAAACTACGAGCAGTACTTC. Translated: CASSLVTRNYEQYF.

The sample holds a few counts of this clonotype. CDR3 region: CAWSVGSYEQYF. CDR3 coding DNA: TGTGCCTGGAGTGTAGGATCCTACGAGCAGTACTTC. The chain has TRBV30 and TRBJ2-7; D is unresolved. The CDR3 length is 12 residues. Germline CDR1 GTSNPN, CDR2 SVGIG (reference sequence). V dropped 0 bases and J dropped 1 base, with 4 bases sitting between them.

This clonotype was observed a handful of times. The chain links TRBV7-8 to TRBJ2-1; D not resolved. Trimming shortened V by 1 base and J by 10 bases, and 11 bases separated the two germline ends. The CDR3 is 13 residues long. CDR1 is SGHVS and CDR2 is FQNEAQ in the germline V gene. The CDR3 nucleotides read TGTGCCAGCAGCTTAGAAGGGCTTAGAGAGCAGTTCTTC. Its translation is CASSLEGLREQFF.

This clonotype was recorded a few times. CDR3: CASSLARGVGEKLFF. In DNA, the CDR3 is TGCGCCAGCAGCTTGGCACGAGGGGTCGGTGAAAAACTGTTTTTT. The chain couples TRBV5-1 to TRBJ1-4, with D possibly being TRBD1 (5 bases). V was trimmed by 0 bases and J by 7 bases, leaving 13 bases between them. CDR1 SGHRS and CDR2 YFSETQ come from the germline V gene. There are 15 residues in the CDR3.

This sequence joins TRBV20-1 and TRBJ2-3; D is possibly TRBD2 (7 bases). Deletions cut 3 bases from V and 1 base from J, with 14 bases between. The CDR3 totals 15 residues. Germline-derived CDR1 and CDR2 are DFQATT and SNEGSKA (reference sequence). The CDR3 nucleotides are TGCAGTGCTAGTGGGGGGGCCGGTGGCACAGATACGCAGTATTTT. Protein sequence: CSASGGAGGTDTQYF.

This rearrangement joins TRBV24-1 to TRBJ2-3, with 8 positions matching TRBD2. The V gene's germline CDR1 is KGHDR and CDR2 SFDVKD. This CDR3 has 15 residues. The J segment lost 4 bases and the V segment lost 4 bases, leaving 6 bases of the junction unmatched. The CDR3 DNA reads as TGTGCCACCAGTGAACTCTGGCGGGGGGCAGATACGCAGTATTTT. Translation gives CATSELWRGADTQYF.

The V and J genes are TRBV29-1 and TRBJ2-7; TRBD1 might be the D (6 bases). The CDR3 sequence is 13 residues long. CDR1 is SQVTM and CDR2 is ANQGSEA in the germline V gene. The germline V and J ends were trimmed by 7 bases and 2 bases, with 15 bases remaining between them. CDR3 sequence reads: CSARGQQTYEQYF. In DNA form, the CDR3 reads TGCAGCGCACGTGGACAGCAGACCTACGAGCAGTACTTC.

This clonotype was counted only a few times. The chain links TRBV12-3 or TRBV12-4 to TRBJ2-6; tentatively, D is TRBD1 (5 bases). CDR3 length: 16 amino acids. The V end was cut by 6 bases, the J end by 3 bases, with 15 bases between. The CDR3 spells CASRRTQGSGANVLTF. CDR3 bases: TGTGCCAGCAGACGAACCCAGGGTAGTGGGGCCAACGTCCTGACTTTC.

The table lists this clonotype with a few counts. The rearrangement uses TRBV7-2 and TRBJ2-1; the D gene is possibly TRBD1 (6 bases). Germline loops: CDR1 SGHTA, CDR2 FQGNSA. The CDR3 contains 17 residues. Trimming took off 4 bases at V and 5 bases at J, with 21 bases between the two ends. This CDR3 reads CASSSRSPGQGNNEQFF. CDR3 in DNA: TGTGCCAGCAGCTCAAGGAGCCCTGGGCAGGGGAACAATGAGCAGTTCTTC.

V usage is TRBV11-1 and J usage is TRBJ1-1; TRBD1 aligns across 11 bases. From germline, CDR1 is SGHAT and CDR2 FQDESV (reference sequence). Trimming cost V 1 base and J 0 bases; bases outside gene matches: 1. This CDR3 spans 16 amino acids. CDR3 sequence reads: CASSLGTGGMNTEAFF. The CDR3 nucleotides are TGTGCCAGCAGCTTAGGGACAGGGGGCATGAACACTGAAGCTTTCTTT.

This clonotype was counted at least ten times. The CDR3 loop is CASSFRPLDYEQYF. The CDR3 coding sequence is TGTGCCAGCAGTTTCAGGCCCTTGGACTACGAGCAGTACTTC. The chain links TRBV12-3 or TRBV12-4 to TRBJ2-7, with unresolved D. Between the trimmed V and J ends, which lost 3 bases and 3 bases, there was a span of 12 bases. CDR3 length: 14 residues.

This clonotype was seen more than once but under ten times. The chain uses TRBV2 and TRBJ2-5, with TRBD2 matching over 11 bases. V lost 10 bases, J lost 5 bases, and 9 bases stayed unmatched. Germline loops: CDR1 SNHLY, CDR2 FYNNEI. The length of the CDR3 is 14 residues. As DNA, the CDR3 is TGTGCCATCGGGACTAGCGGTAGGCGGGAGACCCAGTACTTC. It translates to CAIGTSGRRETQYF.

In its sample, this clonotype was seen once. The junction shows a germline mismatch at one end, possibly a read error. The V gene is TRBV3-1, the J gene TRBJ1-3, with D maybe TRBD1 (5 bases). The CDR3 covers 15 residues. Germline loops: CDR1 LGHDT, CDR2 YNNKEL (reference sequence). The CDR3 nucleotides are TGTGCCAGCAGCCAAGCGGGGACGCCTGGAAACAACATATATTTT. This gives the protein CASSQAGTPGNNIYF.

This clonotype has just a few counts. The V gene is TRBV5-4, the J gene TRBJ2-5, with D perhaps matching TRBD2 (7 bases). V lost 3 bases and J lost 13, with 16 bases in between. Germline loops: CDR1 SGHNT, CDR2 YYREEE (reference sequence). The CDR3 spans 12 residues. The DNA of the CDR3 is TGTGCCAGCAGCTGGGAGGGGGGGCCACGGTACTTC. It yields the protein CASSWEGGPRYF.

In its sample, this clonotype was seen a few times. This CDR3 reads CASSDSAGPQHF. The CDR3, as DNA: TGTGCCAGCAGCGATTCCGCAGGGCCCCAGCATTTT. This sequence joins TRBV7-9 and TRBJ1-5; D uncertain. This CDR3 has 12 residues. Trimming took 5 bases from V and 9 from J, leaving 11 bases between them. In germline, CDR1 is SEHNR, CDR2 FQNEAQ (reference sequence).

This clonotype has just a few counts. The chain uses TRBV29-1 and TRBJ2-7; D call uncertain. V was clipped by 2 bases and J by 0 bases, with 8 bases between them. Germline-derived CDR1 and CDR2 are SQVTM and ANQGSEA. This CDR3 spans 13 amino acids. In DNA form, the CDR3 reads TGCAGCGTTGAATACTTAGGCTCCTACGAGCAGTACTTC. This translates into CSVEYLGSYEQYF.

The chain is built from TRBV12-3 or TRBV12-4 and TRBJ2-1, with 11 bases fitting TRBD1. The CDR3 has 15 amino acids. After removal of 3 bases from V and 7 bases from J, the junction contained 5 bases not matched to a gene. The CDR3 reads CASSFLGTGGNEQFF. As DNA, the CDR3 is TGTGCCAGCAGTTTTCTAGGGACAGGGGGTAATGAGCAGTTCTTC.

This clonotype turned up a few times. The chain has TRBV4-3 and TRBJ2-1; 10 bases fit TRBD2. This CDR3 has 15 amino acids. Trimming removed 0 bases from V and 4 bases from J; junction bases left unmatched: 0. The germline V gene has CDR1 LGHNA and CDR2 YSLEER. The CDR3 DNA follows: TGCGCCAGCAGCCAAGAACTAGCGGGGTACAATGAGCAGTTCTTC. Translation: CASSQELAGYNEQFF.

The table lists this clonotype with a few counts. The gene calls are TRBV9 and TRBJ2-3, with 7 bases identical to TRBD2. Germline V gene sequence: CDR1 SGDLS, CDR2 YYNGEE. This CDR3 is 16 amino acids long. V shed 3 bases, J shed 5 bases, and the junction held 12 bases outside the gene matches. In DNA form, the CDR3 reads TGTGCCAGCAGCGCAAGCGGGACTCCCATAAAAGATACGCAGTATTTT. It translates to CASSASGTPIKDTQYF.

The CDR3 loop reads CASSPSSSGVYEQYF. The CDR3 DNA follows: TGTGCCAGCTCACCAAGTAGTAGCGGGGTCTACGAGCAGTACTTC. The V and J genes are TRBV18 and TRBJ2-7, with 8 positions matching TRBD2. The V segment lost 2 bases and the J segment 3 bases; nucleotides outside the gene matches: 6. The CDR3 is 15 amino acids. Germline V gives CDR1 KGHSH, CDR2 LQKENI.

This clonotype was seen at least ten times. The V gene is TRBV11-2, the J gene TRBJ2-5; TRBD1 is a possible D gene (10 bases). CDR3 length: 18 residues. Trimming cost V 2 bases and J 3 bases, with 22 bases left between them. Germline-derived CDR1 and CDR2 are SGHAT and FQNNGV. The CDR3 sequence is CASSLRRGGQGRKETQYF. As DNA, the CDR3 is TGTGCCAGCAGCTTAAGGCGGGGGGGACAGGGGAGGAAAGAGACCCAGTACTTC. Based on the CDR3 plus reference TRBV11-2 and TRBJ2-5, the full variable domain is EAGVAQSPRYKIIEKRQSVAFWCNPISGHATLYWYQQILGQGPKLLIQFQNNGVVDDSQLPKDRFSAERLKGVDSTLKIQPAKLEDSAVYLCASSLRRGGQGRKETQYFGPGTRLLVL.

The chain is built from TRBV5-1 and TRBJ2-1, with TRBD2 matching over 10 bases. This CDR3 is built from 15 residues. Germline CDR1 SGHRS, CDR2 YFSETQ. Trimming at V came to 2 bases and at J to 3 bases, leaving 2 bases not matched to a gene. CDR3 loop: CASSLLAGFYNEQFF. CDR3 DNA: TGCGCCAGCAGCTTACTAGCGGGGTTCTACAATGAGCAGTTCTTC.

The chain employs TRBV7-3 and TRBJ2-3, with TRBD2 as a possible D gene (6 bases). Germline V gene data show CDR1 as SGHTA and CDR2 as FQGTGA. Trimming shortened V by 5 bases and J by 0 bases, and 12 bases separated the two germline ends. The CDR3 is 15 amino acids. CDR3 loop: CASSLRGYSTDTQYF. DNA for the CDR3: TGTGCCAGCAGCCTGCGGGGATATAGCACAGATACGCAGTATTTT.

This clonotype was picked up a small number of times. V is TRBV25-1 and J is TRBJ2-1; no clear D. Between the trimmed V and J ends, which lost 2 bases and 3 bases, there was a span of 8 bases. Germline assignment: CDR1 MGHDK and CDR2 SYGVNS. The CDR3 length is 14 residues. The CDR3 DNA follows: TGTGCCAGCAGTGAAGTGGGCAGCTACAATGAGCAGTTCTTC. This sequence encodes CASSEVGSYNEQFF.